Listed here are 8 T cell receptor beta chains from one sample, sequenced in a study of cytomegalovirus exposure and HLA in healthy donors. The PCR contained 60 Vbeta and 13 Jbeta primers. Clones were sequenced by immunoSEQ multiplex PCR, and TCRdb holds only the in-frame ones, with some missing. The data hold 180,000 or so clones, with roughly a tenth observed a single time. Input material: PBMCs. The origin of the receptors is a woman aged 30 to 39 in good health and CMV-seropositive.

DNA of the CDR3: TGTGCCAGCAGCTCTACAGGGGTGAACACTGAAGCTTTCTTT. Protein sequence: CASSSTGVNTEAFF. The V gene is TRBV11-3, the J gene TRBJ1-1; 7 bases are shared with TRBD1. Germline-derived CDR1 and CDR2 are SGHNT and YENEEA. This CDR3 has 14 residues. With 4 bases clipped from V and 0 bases from J, the junction kept 2 bases outside the gene matches.

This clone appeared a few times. The CDR3: CASSWSQYSNQPQHF. The CDR3 nucleotides are TGTGCCAGTAGTTGGAGCCAGTATAGCAATCAGCCCCAGCATTTT. The gene calls are TRBV19 and TRBJ1-5; no firm D call. This CDR3 region has 15 residues. V was cut by 5 bases and J by 0 bases, with 11 bases left in between. CDR1 LNHDA and CDR2 SQIVND come from the germline V gene (reference sequence).

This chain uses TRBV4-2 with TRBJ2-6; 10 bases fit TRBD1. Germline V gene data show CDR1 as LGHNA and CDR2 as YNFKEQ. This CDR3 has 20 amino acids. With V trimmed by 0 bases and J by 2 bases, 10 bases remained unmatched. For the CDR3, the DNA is TGTGCCAGCAGCCAAGATGGCCACGGACAGGGGGGAGCTGGGGCCAACGTCCTGACTTTC. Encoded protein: CASSQDGHGQGGAGANVLTF.

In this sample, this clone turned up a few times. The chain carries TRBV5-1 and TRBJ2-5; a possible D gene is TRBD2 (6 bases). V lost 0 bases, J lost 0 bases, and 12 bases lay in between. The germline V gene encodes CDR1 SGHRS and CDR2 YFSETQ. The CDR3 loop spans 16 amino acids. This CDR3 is CASSLVASEYQETQYF. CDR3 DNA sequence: TGCGCCAGCAGCTTGGTGGCTAGCGAGTACCAAGAGACCCAGTACTTC.

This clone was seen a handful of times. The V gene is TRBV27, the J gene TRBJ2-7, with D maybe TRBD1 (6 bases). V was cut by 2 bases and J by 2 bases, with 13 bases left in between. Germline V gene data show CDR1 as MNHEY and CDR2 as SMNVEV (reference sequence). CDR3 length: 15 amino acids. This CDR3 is CASSLTGTSPYEQYF. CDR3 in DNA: TGTGCCAGCAGTTTAACCGGGACATCGCCCTACGAGCAGTACTTC.

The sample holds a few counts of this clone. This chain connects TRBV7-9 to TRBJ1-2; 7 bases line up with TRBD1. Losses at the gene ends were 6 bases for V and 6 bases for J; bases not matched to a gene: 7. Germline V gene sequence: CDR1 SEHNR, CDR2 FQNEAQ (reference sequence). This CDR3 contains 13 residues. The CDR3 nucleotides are TGTGCCAGCAGATCGGAGACAGGGCATGGCTACACCTTC. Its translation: CASRSETGHGYTF.

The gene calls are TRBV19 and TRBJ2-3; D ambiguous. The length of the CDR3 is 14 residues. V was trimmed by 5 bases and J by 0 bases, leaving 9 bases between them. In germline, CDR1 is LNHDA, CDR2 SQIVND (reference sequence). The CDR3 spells CASSPRGSTDTQYF. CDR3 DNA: TGTGCCAGTAGTCCCCGCGGAAGCACAGATACGCAGTATTTT.

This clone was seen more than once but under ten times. CDR3 DNA: TGTGCCAGTATCCCGCTCAGGGGCACTGAAGCTTTCTTT. It specifies CASIPLRGTEAFF. This rearrangement joins TRBV19 to TRBJ1-1, with D possibly TRBD1 on 6 matching bases. The CDR3 is 13 residues long. V lost 7 bases to trimming and J lost 4 bases, with 13 bases between them. CDR1 and CDR2 from the germline V gene are LNHDA and SQIVND (reference sequence).